This paragraph covers one T cell receptor (beta chain) sequence. Repertoires were generated with immunoSEQ multiplex PCR, while TCRdb's copy carries only in-frame clones and drops some. Of 20,000 to 25,000 clones in the sample, around 90% were seen once. This specimen comes from a study of T cells after posttransplantation cyclophosphamide. J was trimmed by 3 bases and V by 9 bases; bases with no gene match: 12. The CDR3 spans 15 residues. From germline, CDR1 is SNHLY and CDR2 FYNNEI. Controls had myeloablative marrow grafts with methotrexate and calcineurin inhibitor, sampled at 1 year. The TCR comes from a female patient aged 50 to 65 who received an allogeneic stem cell transplant from an unrelated donor, was CMV-positive, and had chronic GVHD only. The T cells may partly be graft donor cells. The sequenced sample was PBMCs, obtained after an allogeneic stem cell transplant with a calcineurin inhibitor and methotrexate. The chain has TRBV2 and TRBJ2-3, with 7 bases matching TRBD2. CDR3 residues: CARSFLAAATDTQYF. CDR3 in DNA: TGTGCCAGATCCTTTCTAGCGGCGGCTACAGATACGCAGTATTTT.